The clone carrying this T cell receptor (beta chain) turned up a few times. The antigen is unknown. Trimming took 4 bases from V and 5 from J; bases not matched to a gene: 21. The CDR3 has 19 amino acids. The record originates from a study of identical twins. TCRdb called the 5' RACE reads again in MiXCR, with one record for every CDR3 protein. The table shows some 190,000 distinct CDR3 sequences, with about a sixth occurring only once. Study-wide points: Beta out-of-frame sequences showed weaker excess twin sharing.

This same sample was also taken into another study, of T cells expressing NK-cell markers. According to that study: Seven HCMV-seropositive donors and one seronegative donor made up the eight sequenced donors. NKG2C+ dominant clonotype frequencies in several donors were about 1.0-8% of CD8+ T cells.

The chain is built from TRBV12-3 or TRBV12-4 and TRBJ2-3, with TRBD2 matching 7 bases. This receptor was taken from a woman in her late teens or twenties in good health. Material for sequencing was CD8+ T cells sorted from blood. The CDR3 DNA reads TGTGCCAGCAGTTCCCAAAAAGTAAATAAGGGAGGGAGTCTAGATACGCAGTATTTT. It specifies CASSSQKVNKGGSLDTQYF.